Following are 21 T cell receptor beta chains from one sample sequenced in a study of graft-versus-host responses after intestinal transplantation. The antigens these receptors bind are not known. Sequencing used immunoSEQ multiplex PCR; TCRdb keeps in-frame clones, though not all of them. The sample yields 100,000 to 110,000 clones, roughly 87% seen once. Sequencing was performed on unstimulated CD4+ T cells sorted from spleen or lymph node cells, taken before transplant. The receptor set was obtained from a human donor who was the organ donor for an intestinal transplant.

The CDR3 reads CASRPTRRDTGELFF. The CDR3 DNA is TGTGCCAGCAGACCTACCCGCAGGGACACCGGGGAGCTGTTTTTT. The genes are TRBV6-1 and TRBJ2-2, with a tentative D call TRBD1 (5 bases). This CDR3 is built from 15 residues. The germline V gene has CDR1 MNHNS and CDR2 SASEGT. V was pared by 6 bases and J by 3 bases, with 14 bases between.

CDR3 DNA sequence: TGTGCCAGCAGCTTAGGTTCCCTGCTGGGCTCCTACGAGCAGTACTTC. Protein: CASSLGSLLGSYEQYF. V gene TRBV7-9 combines with J gene TRBJ2-7; D not certain. CDR1 and CDR2 from the germline V gene are SEHNR and FQNEAQ (reference sequence). Trimming shortened V by 1 base and J by 0 bases, and 13 bases separated the two germline ends. The CDR3 spans 16 residues.

V usage is TRBV7-2 and J usage is TRBJ2-5; D unresolved. V lost 3 bases to trimming and J lost 3 bases, with 11 bases between them. This CDR3 contains 14 residues. Germline assignment: CDR1 SGHTA and CDR2 FQGNSA. The CDR3 reads CASSLVGMEETQYF. The DNA of the CDR3 is TGTGCCAGCAGCTTGGTGGGTATGGAAGAGACCCAGTACTTC. The full variable domain, with the rest looked up from reference TRBV7-2 and TRBJ2-5, is GAGVSQSPSNKVTEKGKDVELRCDPISGHTALYWYRQSLGQGLEFLIYFQGNSAPDKSGLPSDRFSAERTGGSVSTLTIQRTQQEDSAVYLCASSLVGMEETQYFGPGTRLLVL.

This chain links TRBV7-2 with TRBJ2-2; D is ambiguous. This CDR3 is built from 14 residues. V was cut by 0 bases and J by 4 bases, with 6 bases left in between. Germline V lookup: CDR1 SGHTA, CDR2 FQGNSA. The CDR3 protein is CASSLAGITGELFF. The DNA for the CDR3 is TGTGCCAGCAGCTTAGCAGGGATCACCGGGGAGCTGTTTTTT.

The CDR3 DNA reads TGTGCCAGCAGTGCCGGACAGGGTGTCTACGAGCAGTACTTC. It codes for CASSAGQGVYEQYF. This chain joins TRBV6-1 and TRBJ2-7; 8 bases map to TRBD1. Germline-derived CDR1 and CDR2 are MNHNS and SASEGT. The V and J ends lost 4 bases and 3 bases, in that order; junction bases with no gene match: 5. The CDR3 consists of 14 residues.

This chain links TRBV4-1 with TRBJ2-1; D is undetermined. The ends were cut back, 3 bases at V and 6 bases at J, with 9 bases in the middle. Germline V gene sequence: CDR1 MGHRA, CDR2 YSYEKL. This CDR3 contains 13 residues. The CDR3 sequence is CASSQLLLNEQFF. For the CDR3, the DNA is TGCGCCAGCAGCCAGCTTTTACTCAATGAGCAGTTCTTC.

V gene TRBV11-3 combines with J gene TRBJ2-7; 10 nucleotides match TRBD1. Trimming took 4 bases from V and 0 from J; bases not matched to a gene: 3. The CDR3 contains 15 residues. Germline V gene lookup returns CDR1 SGHNT and CDR2 YENEEA. Here the CDR3 reads CASSSGQGGSYEQYF. The DNA for the CDR3 is TGTGCCAGCAGCTCTGGACAGGGGGGCTCCTACGAGCAGTACTTC.

The chain joins TRBV6-5 to TRBJ1-4, with D possibly being TRBD1 (5 bases). V was cut by 6 bases and J by 10 bases, with 12 bases left in between. CDR1 is MNHEY and CDR2 is SVGAGI in the germline V gene. The CDR3 is 12 amino acids. The CDR3 nucleotides are TGTGCCAGCAGAGGGGCCTGGGGAAAACTGTTTTTT. This sequence encodes CASRGAWGKLFF.

The chain uses TRBV5-5 and TRBJ2-7, with 13 bases lining up with TRBD2. CDR1 SGHKS and CDR2 YYEKEE come from the germline V gene (reference sequence). The CDR3 loop spans 15 amino acids. J lost 5 bases, V lost 5 bases, and 7 bases had no gene match. DNA for the CDR3: TGTGCCAGCAGAGCCGGGACTAGCGGGGCTCACGAGCAGTACTTC. It is translated as CASRAGTSGAHEQYF.

The rearrangement joins TRBV7-9 to TRBJ1-6; weak D call: TRBD1 (5 bases). Germline-derived CDR1 and CDR2 are SEHNR and FQNEAQ (reference sequence). The CDR3 has 19 residues. The V and J ends lost 0 bases and 8 bases respectively, with 23 bases between them. CDR3 residues: CASSLARQYSGPSDSPLHF. CDR3 in DNA: TGTGCCAGCAGCTTAGCGAGACAGTACTCGGGGCCGTCGGATTCACCCCTCCACTTT.

This chain joins TRBV5-1 and TRBJ1-1; TRBD1 aligns across 11 bases. J was trimmed by 8 bases and V by 0 bases; bases with no gene match: 3. This CDR3 spans 14 amino acids. Per germline, CDR1 SGHRS and CDR2 YFSETQ. The CDR3 loop is CASSLGTGGREAFF. DNA of the CDR3: TGCGCCAGCAGCTTGGGGACAGGGGGCCGGGAAGCTTTCTTT.

V and J are TRBV28 and TRBJ1-4; TRBD1 aligns across 9 bases. Trimming took 3 bases from V and 10 from J; bases not matched to a gene: 9. The CDR3 runs to 15 residues. Germline V lookup: CDR1 MDHEN, CDR2 SYDVKM. As DNA, the CDR3 is TGTGCCAGCAGTTTGACAACAGGGGGCTCTGGAAAACTGTTTTTT. Translating it yields CASSLTTGGSGKLFF.

A few counts support this clone. The V gene is TRBV29-1, the J gene TRBJ2-1, with a possible D match to TRBD2 (6 bases). Germline CDR1 SQVTM, CDR2 ANQGSEA. The germline V and J ends were trimmed by 5 bases and 3 bases, with 11 bases remaining between them. This CDR3 comprises 13 residues. The CDR3: CSVNQGGYNEQFF. The DNA of the CDR3 is TGCAGCGTTAATCAGGGAGGCTACAATGAGCAGTTCTTC.

This chain joins TRBV18 and TRBJ2-3, with TRBD2 matching over 7 bases. The germline gives CDR1 KGHSH, CDR2 LQKENI. The CDR3 is 14 amino acids. J gave up 6 bases and V 2 bases, and 5 bases lay outside the gene matches. CDR3 nucleotides: TGTGCCAGCTCACCATGGGAGGGGATGGATACGCAGTATTTT. Its protein product is CASSPWEGMDTQYF. The whole variable domain, remainder taken from reference TRBV18 and TRBJ2-3, is NAGVMQNPRHLVRRRGQEARLRCSPMKGHSHVYWYRQLPEEGLKFMVYLQKENIIDESGMPKERFSAEFPKEGPSILRIQQVVRGDSAAYFCASSPWEGMDTQYFGPGTRLTVL.

The V gene is TRBV6-5, the J gene TRBJ2-7, with 7 bases that match TRBD1. The CDR3 extends over 14 amino acids. Germline CDR1 reads MNHEY; CDR2 reads SVGAGI. V trimming: 6 bases; J trimming: 0 bases; junction bases outside the gene matches: 5. CDR3 coding DNA: TGTGCCAGCAGGATACAGGGGCCCTCCTACGAGCAGTACTTC. Encoded protein: CASRIQGPSYEQYF.

This rearrangement joins TRBV7-3 to TRBJ2-3; 7 bases fit TRBD2. The J segment lost 2 bases and the V segment lost 5 bases, leaving 10 bases of the junction unmatched. The germline V gene has CDR1 SGHTA and CDR2 FQGTGA. The CDR3 sequence is 16 residues long. For the CDR3, the DNA is TGTGCCAGCAGCCTAAGCCCTAGCGGCTACACAGATACGCAGTATTTT. It is translated as CASSLSPSGYTDTQYF.

The chain recombines TRBV23-1 with TRBJ2-7, with 8 bases aligning to TRBD1. TRBV23-1 is filed as an ORF, its function uncertain. Trimming at V came to 0 bases and at J to 3 bases, leaving 4 bases not matched to a gene. CDR3 length: 15 residues. CDR3 loop: CASSQSPTGDYEQYF. The CDR3 DNA is TGCGCCAGCAGTCAATCCCCGACAGGGGACTACGAGCAGTACTTC.

The genes are TRBV5-8 and TRBJ2-7, with 10 bases that match TRBD1. Germline-derived CDR1 and CDR2 are SGHTS and YDEGEE. The V segment lost 4 bases and the J segment 3 bases; nucleotides outside the gene matches: 4. This CDR3 is built from 14 residues. CDR3 residues: CASSPRTGGYEQYF. DNA for the CDR3: TGTGCCAGCAGCCCAAGGACAGGGGGCTACGAGCAGTACTTC.

The V and J genes are TRBV18 and TRBJ2-3, with 8 bases fitting TRBD1. Per germline, CDR1 KGHSH and CDR2 LQKENI. CDR3 size: 17 residues. The V and J ends lost 11 bases and 7 bases, in that order; junction bases with no gene match: 23. This CDR3 reads CASRSMTGDRFKHTQYF. CDR3 nucleotide sequence: TGTGCCTCGAGATCAATGACTGGGGACAGGTTCAAACATACGCAGTATTTT.

The V gene is TRBV7-2, the J gene TRBJ2-7; 8 bases are a match to TRBD1. Germline-derived CDR1 and CDR2 are SGHTA and FQGNSA. Germline trimming cut 5 bases from V and 3 bases from J; bases unmatched to any gene: 9. The CDR3 contains 15 residues. The CDR3 DNA sequence: TGTGCCAGCAGCCGCGGACAGGGTAGGATCTACGAGCAGTACTTC. This encodes CASSRGQGRIYEQYF.

This chain connects TRBV7-3 to TRBJ1-1, with a tentative D call TRBD1 (6 bases). The CDR3 runs to 15 residues. Germline CDR1 is SGHTA and CDR2 is FQGTGA. Trimming took off 3 bases at V and 1 base at J, with 12 bases between the two ends. Here the CDR3 reads CASSFEGVGNTEAFF. For the CDR3, the DNA is TGTGCCAGCAGCTTCGAGGGGGTTGGGAACACTGAAGCTTTCTTT. Supplemented by reference TRBV7-3 and TRBJ1-1, the full variable domain reads GAGVSQTPSNKVTEKGKYVELRCDPISGHTALYWYRQSLGQGPEFLIYFQGTGAADDSGLPNDRFFAVRPEGSVSTLKIQRTERGDSAVYLCASSFEGVGNTEAFFGQGTRLTVV.